These 20 T cell receptor beta chains were sequenced from one sample in a study of blood T cell repertoires in COVID-19. Method: immunoSEQ multiplex PCR; TCRdb's copy keeps in-frame clones and lacks some. The repertoire holds 150,000 to 200,000 clones, with under 80% as singletons. Material for sequencing was PBMCs or T cells enriched from blood (not recorded which). All receptors come from a woman aged 45-65 years with acute COVID-19.

The chain uses TRBV24-1 and TRBJ2-7; TRBD2 aligns across 10 bases. V lost 5 bases, J lost 3 bases, and 6 bases stayed unmatched. The CDR3 is 15 amino acids. The V gene's germline CDR1 is KGHDR and CDR2 SFDVKD. The DNA for the CDR3 is TGTGCCACCAGTGTCTGGTCTAGCGGGGGCTACGAGCAGTACGTC. This codes for CATSVWSSGGYEQYV.

The chain uses TRBV7-2 and TRBJ1-2; 9 nucleotides align to TRBD1. Germline V gene lookup returns CDR1 SGHTA and CDR2 FQGNSA. The CDR3 extends over 15 amino acids. J lost 8 bases, V lost 5 bases, and 12 bases had no gene match. The chain's CDR3 is CASSPDTYRGRGYTF. The CDR3 bases are TGTGCCAGCAGCCCCGATACCTACAGGGGGCGGGGCTACACCTTC.

This chain links TRBV5-6 with TRBJ2-1; the D is unclear. The V end was cut by 3 bases, the J end by 12 bases, with 10 bases between. This CDR3 spans 11 amino acids. Germline lookup yields CDR1 SGHDT and CDR2 YYEEEE. The CDR3 nucleotides are TGTGCCAGCAGCTCGAGGATGGGGCAGTTCTTC. Translated: CASSSRMGQFF.

This chain joins TRBV5-1 and TRBJ2-3; 7 nucleotides line up with TRBD1. With 3 bases clipped from V and 2 bases from J, the junction kept 3 bases outside the gene matches. Germline-derived CDR1 and CDR2 are SGHRS and YFSETQ. This CDR3 is built from 14 residues. Written as DNA, the CDR3 is TGCGCCAGCAGCTGGGACAGCGACACAGATACGCAGTATTTT. Amino acids: CASSWDSDTDTQYF.

V is TRBV5-4 and J is TRBJ2-5; 12 bases are a match to TRBD1. CDR3 size: 18 residues. With 4 bases clipped from V and 1 base from J, the junction kept 11 bases outside the gene matches. Germline CDR1 is SGHNT and CDR2 is YYREEE (reference sequence). CDR3 DNA: TGTGCCAGCAGCCAGGGACAGGGGGCCGTAAAACCCCAAGAGACCCAGTACTTC. The encoded protein is CASSQGQGAVKPQETQYF.

The chain combines TRBV6-5 with TRBJ1-6; no firm D call. Germline V gene sequence: CDR1 MNHEY, CDR2 SVGAGI. Trimming took off 7 bases at V and 7 bases at J, with 8 bases between the two ends. The CDR3 runs to 12 residues. For the CDR3, the DNA is TGTGCCAGCACCGAGAGAAATTCACCCCTCCACTTT. Amino acids: CASTERNSPLHF.

This chain connects TRBV7-2 to TRBJ1-2; a possible D gene is TRBD1 (5 bases). Germline assignment: CDR1 SGHTA and CDR2 FQGNSA. V was shortened by 7 bases and J by 10 bases, with 19 bases between the two germline ends. This CDR3 contains 13 residues. The CDR3 protein is CASTTSGTGYYTF. The CDR3 DNA reads TGTGCCAGCACCACTAGCGGGACTGGATACTACACCTTC. The whole variable domain, filled in from reference TRBV7-2 and TRBJ1-2, reads GAGVSQSPSNKVTEKGKDVELRCDPISGHTALYWYRQSLGQGLEFLIYFQGNSAPDKSGLPSDRFSAERTGGSVSTLTIQRTQQEDSAVYLCASTTSGTGYYTFGSGTRLTVV.

This clone was observed a handful of times. The chain employs TRBV6-2 or TRBV6-3 and TRBJ2-1, with TRBD2 matching 13 bases. CDR1 is MNHEY, CDR2 SVGEGT, per germline. J was trimmed by 7 bases and V by 8 bases; bases with no gene match: 17. The CDR3 loop spans 18 amino acids. In nucleotides, the CDR3 is TGTGCCAGCGGCCTAAAGGGTCCGACTAGCGGGGGGAAAAATGAGCAGTTCTTC. It codes for CASGLKGPTSGGKNEQFF.

The CDR3, as DNA: TGTGCCAGCAGCATCCGTCTGGGGCCCGGGGAGCTGTTTTTT. Translation: CASSIRLGPGELFF. The chain links TRBV9 to TRBJ2-2; D perhaps matches TRBD1 (5 bases). V lost 4 bases, J lost 6 bases, and 13 bases lay in between. Germline V gene lookup returns CDR1 SGDLS and CDR2 YYNGEE. This CDR3 region has 14 residues.

The chain carries TRBV19 and TRBJ1-3, with 7 nucleotides matching TRBD1. Per germline, CDR1 LNHDA and CDR2 SQIVND (reference sequence). The CDR3 length is 15 residues. V was pared by 11 bases and J by 2 bases, with 12 bases of the junction left unmatched. The CDR3 reads CASNRRGTAGNTIYF. In nucleotides, the CDR3 is TGTGCCTCAAACAGGAGGGGGACAGCTGGAAACACCATATATTTT.

V gene TRBV28 combines with J gene TRBJ2-7; TRBD1 matches at 9 bases. Germline V gene sequence: CDR1 MDHEN, CDR2 SYDVKM. CDR3 length equals 14 residues. The junction had 1 base not matched to a gene; V was cut back by 3 bases and J by 1 base. CDR3: CASSFGTGSYEQYV. As DNA, the CDR3 is TGTGCCAGCAGTTTTGGGACAGGGTCCTACGAGCAGTACGTC.

This clone was seen repeatedly, ten times or more. The V gene is TRBV7-2, the J gene TRBJ1-2, with TRBD1 matching 11 bases. Germline CDR1 SGHTA, CDR2 FQGNSA. V shed 5 bases and J 6 bases; nucleotides not matched to a gene: 8. The CDR3 extends over 15 amino acids. CDR3 region: CASSRTGGRLDGYTF. For the CDR3, the DNA is TGTGCCAGCAGCCGGACAGGGGGCAGATTGGATGGCTACACCTTC.

This sequence joins TRBV27 and TRBJ2-3, with D possibly being TRBD1 (5 bases). The V end was cut by 5 bases, the J end by 4 bases, with 19 bases between. Germline CDR1 is MNHEY and CDR2 is SMNVEV (reference sequence). This CDR3 has 16 residues. CDR3 amino acids: CASSPPPGPAADTQYF. DNA for the CDR3: TGTGCCAGCAGTCCCCCACCAGGGCCCGCAGCAGATACGCAGTATTTT.

V is TRBV6-5 and J is TRBJ2-1; a possible D gene is TRBD2 (6 bases). Germline-derived CDR1 and CDR2 are MNHEY and SVGAGI. The CDR3 runs 13 residues. Trimming shortened V by 6 bases and J by 5 bases, and 11 bases separated the two germline ends. The CDR3, as DNA: TGTGCCAGCAGACGGGACTTAAACAATGAGCAGTTCTTC. Protein: CASRRDLNNEQFF.

This sequence joins TRBV19 and TRBJ2-1; 10 nucleotides match TRBD1. The CDR3 runs to 13 residues. J gave up 10 bases and V 7 bases, and 7 bases lay outside the gene matches. Per the germline V gene, CDR1 is LNHDA and CDR2 is SQIVND (reference sequence). The CDR3 loop is CASNHRDRGEQFF. DNA of the CDR3: TGTGCCAGTAATCACCGGGACAGGGGAGAGCAGTTCTTC. The whole variable domain, remainder taken from reference TRBV19 and TRBJ2-1, is DGGITQSPKYLFRKEGQNVTLSCEQNLNHDAMYWYRQDPGQGLRLIYYSQIVNDFQKGDIAEGYSVSREKKESFPLTVTSAQKNPTAFYLCASNHRDRGEQFFGPGTRLTVL.

This sequence joins TRBV19 and TRBJ1-2; 10 bases are shared with TRBD1. Unmatched junction bases numbered 8, after V lost 8 bases and J lost 5 bases. Per germline, CDR1 LNHDA and CDR2 SQIVND (reference sequence). The CDR3 totals 14 residues. The chain's CDR3 is CASALGQGIYGYTF. The CDR3 region has the DNA TGTGCCAGTGCTCTGGGACAGGGGATTTATGGCTACACCTTC.

The rearrangement joins TRBV10-3 to TRBJ2-1; 7 bases agree with TRBD1. The CDR3 sequence is 14 residues long. The germline gives CDR1 ENHRY, CDR2 SYGVKD. V gave up 3 bases and J gave up 7 bases; unmatched junction bases: 6. Written as DNA, the CDR3 is TGTGCCATCAGTGACCCGGGACAGAAAAATGAGCAGTTCTTC. It translates to CAISDPGQKNEQFF.

This clone was seen a few times. CDR3 loop: CAGGQGYSPLHF. CDR3 DNA: TGTGCCGGGGGACAGGGATATTCACCCCTCCACTTT. This sequence joins TRBV2 and TRBJ1-6; 9 nucleotides align to TRBD1. The ends lost 11 bases at V and 8 bases at J; junction bases unmatched: 4. The CDR3 spans 12 residues. Germline CDR1 and CDR2: SNHLY and FYNNEI.

This clone appeared a few times. The rearrangement joins TRBV27 to TRBJ1-5; TRBD1 might be the D (5 bases). Germline assignment: CDR1 MNHEY and CDR2 SMNVEV (reference sequence). V gave up 5 bases and J gave up 7 bases, with 12 bases separating them. This CDR3 comprises 13 residues. CDR3 sequence: CASSTRVEQPQHF. The CDR3 nucleotides are TGTGCCAGCAGTACCAGGGTGGAACAGCCCCAGCATTTT.

The V call is TRBV27, the J call TRBJ2-7, with D hard to call. CDR3 length: 13 residues. V gave up 8 bases and J gave up 7 bases, with 18 bases separating them. CDR1 and CDR2 from the germline V gene are MNHEY and SMNVEV (reference sequence). CDR3 in amino acids: CASSMGRYKEQYV. The DNA for the CDR3 is TGTGCCAGCTCGATGGGCAGGTATAAGGAGCAGTACGTC.